This TCR beta chain is from a study of shared clonotypes between healthy human individuals. Notes on this clone: Its antigen is as yet unknown.

Unsorted samples relied on around 100 million PBMCs, which served as the source of genomic DNA. Unsorted PBMC DNA went through sequencing on ten immunoSEQ deep assay plates. The data were produced by immunoSEQ multiplex PCR, yet TCRdb's version contains in-frame clones alone and is incomplete. The sample includes hundreds of thousands of clones, just over 75% of them seen just once. CDR3 length equals 15 residues. Germline CDR1 reads KGHSH; CDR2 reads LQKENI. V trimming: 3 bases; J trimming: 1 base; junction bases outside the gene matches: 3. Study conclusions and caveats: Represented diversity, genetic and exposure-history alike, was limited by few donors. Only blood was sampled, and tissue TCR repertoires likely differ from blood ones.

This receptor was taken from a woman aged 40 to 50 in good health. Some clones in this sample may be carry-over from other donors' samples. Sequenced sample: PBMCs. V and J are TRBV18 and TRBJ1-5; 7 bases agree with TRBD1. CDR3 nucleotides: TGTGCCAGCTCACCCGGGACAGTGAGCAATCAGCCCCAGCATTTT. It is translated as CASSPGTVSNQPQHF. The variable domain in full, with the rest retrieved from reference TRBV18 and TRBJ1-5, is NAGVMQNPRHLVRRRGQEARLRCSPMKGHSHVYWYRQLPEEGLKFMVYLQKENIIDESGMPKERFSAEFPKEGPSILRIQQVVRGDSAAYFCASSPGTVSNQPQHFGDGTRLSIL.